A selection of T cell receptor beta chains follows, all from one sample in a study of T cell responses to AZD1222 COVID-19 vaccine. Using immunoSEQ multiplex PCR, the repertoire was profiled, and TCRdb retains in-frame clones only, with some absent. The table records about 190,000 clones, just over 90% of them present only once. Sequenced here: peripheral blood, sampled on day 0 of AZD1222 vaccination. Every receptor here comes from an adult in good health. The CDR3 runs from the conserved cysteine through the conserved F or W. The D gene is left open where the match is weak. The size of a clone is reported for some rows only, either as once, few or many, or as a class for expanded clones.

J gene: TRBJ2-3; V gene: TRBV6-2/TRBV6-3; CDR3 length: 12; D gene: -; clone size: once; CDR3 DNA: TGTGCCAGCAGTTCCAGCACAGATACGCAGTATTTT; CDR3 protein: CASSSSTDTQYF
J gene: TRBJ1-1; V gene: TRBV11-3; CDR3 length: 15; D gene: -; clone size: -; CDR3 DNA: TGTGCCAGCAGCTTTAACGGCAGGATGAACACTGAAGCTTTCTTT; CDR3 protein: CASSFNGRMNTEAFF
J gene: TRBJ2-3; V gene: TRBV7-3; CDR3 length: 15; D gene: -; clone size: -; CDR3 DNA: TGTGCCAGCAGCCCAAAAGGGACACGCACAGATACGCAGTATTTT; CDR3 protein: CASSPKGTRTDTQYF
J gene: TRBJ1-5; V gene: TRBV6-6; CDR3 length: 16; D gene: -; clone size: -; CDR3 DNA: TGTGCCAGCATCCTCATGGGACCTCGGGGCAATCAGCCCCAGCATTTT; CDR3 protein: CASILMGPRGNQPQHF
J gene: TRBJ2-7; V gene: TRBV28; CDR3 length: 12; D gene: TRBD1; clone size: -; CDR3 DNA: TGTGCCAGCAGTCCATACAGGGGGCGCTTAGACTTC; CDR3 protein: CASSPYRGRLDF
J gene: TRBJ1-2; V gene: TRBV7-2; CDR3 length: 16; D gene: -; clone size: -; CDR3 DNA: TGTGCCAGCAGCTACCCAGGGGCGAGTACCCTCTATGGCTACACCTTC; CDR3 protein: CASSYPGASTLYGYTF
J gene: TRBJ1-5; V gene: TRBV7-6; CDR3 length: 14; D gene: -; clone size: once; CDR3 DNA: TGTGCCAGCAGTATTCAGGGAAGCAATCAGCCCCAGCATTTT; CDR3 protein: CASSIQGSNQPQHF
J gene: TRBJ2-1; V gene: TRBV7-3; CDR3 length: 14; D gene: -; clone size: -; CDR3 DNA: TGTGCCAGCAGCTTGATAGCGGCCTACAATGAGCAGTTCTTC; CDR3 protein: CASSLIAAYNEQFF
J gene: TRBJ1-4; V gene: TRBV21-1; CDR3 length: 8; D gene: -; clone size: -; CDR3 DNA: TGTGCCAGCGCTTCACTGTTTTTT; CDR3 protein: CASASLFF
J gene: TRBJ2-5; V gene: TRBV12-3/TRBV12-4; CDR3 length: 11; D gene: -; clone size: -; CDR3 DNA: TGTGCCAGCAGTTTGGGCGGGCGGGCCGACTTC; CDR3 protein: CASSLGGRADF
J gene: TRBJ2-7; V gene: TRBV28; CDR3 length: 14; D gene: TRBD1; clone size: -; CDR3 DNA: TGTGCCAGCAGTTGGGCAGGGGGCCTTTACGAGCAGTACTTC; CDR3 protein: CASSWAGGLYEQYF
J gene: TRBJ1-1; V gene: TRBV7-3; CDR3 length: 13; D gene: -; clone size: -; CDR3 DNA: TGTGCCAGCAGCTTTGGCAGTAACACTGAAGCTTTCTTT; CDR3 protein: CASSFGSNTEAFF
J gene: TRBJ1-5; V gene: TRBV19; CDR3 length: 15; D gene: -; clone size: -; CDR3 DNA: TGTGCCAGTACCATTCCGGGAAGGGGTGGCCAGCCCCAGCATTTT; CDR3 protein: CASTIPGRGGQPQHF
J gene: TRBJ2-7; V gene: TRBV6-5; CDR3 length: 16; D gene: TRBD2; clone size: -; CDR3 DNA: TGTGCCAGCAGTTACTCGAGTAGCGGGGGTTTGTACGAGCAGTACTTC; CDR3 protein: CASSYSSSGGLYEQYF
J gene: TRBJ1-5; V gene: TRBV3-1/TRBV3-2; CDR3 length: 17; D gene: TRBD1; clone size: once; CDR3 DNA: TGTGCCAGCAGCCAAGATCATAAGGGGGCCGGCAATCAGCCCCAGCATTTT; CDR3 protein: CASSQDHKGAGNQPQHF
J gene: TRBJ2-5; V gene: TRBV2; CDR3 length: 13; D gene: -; clone size: -; CDR3 DNA: TGTGCCAGCAGTGCCGGACAGCAAGAGACCCAGTACTTC; CDR3 protein: CASSAGQQETQYF
J gene: TRBJ2-5; V gene: TRBV5-1; CDR3 length: 18; D gene: TRBD1; clone size: -; CDR3 DNA: TGCGCCAGCAGCCTCCAGGGACAGGGAATCCTCACGCAAGAGACCCAGTACTTC; CDR3 protein: CASSLQGQGILTQETQYF
J gene: TRBJ2-1; V gene: TRBV5-6; CDR3 length: 14; D gene: -; clone size: -; CDR3 DNA: TGTGCCAGCAGCTTGCAGTTTCGGTCCCATGAGCAGTTCTTC; CDR3 protein: CASSLQFRSHEQFF